Below, 7 T cell receptor beta chains from the same sample are listed, as sequenced in a study of blood T cell repertoires in COVID-19. Data came from immunoSEQ multiplex PCR; TCRdb stores just in-frame clones and leaves some out. The repertoire consists of tens of thousands of clones, with more than 80% occurring once and the leading ten covering about two fifths. Sequencing input: peripheral blood. These receptors were obtained from a man aged 60-69 years with active or convalescent COVID-19.

The rearrangement uses TRBV19 and TRBJ2-1, with D perhaps TRBD2 (5 bases). CDR3 length equals 16 residues. Germline V gene data show CDR1 as LNHDA and CDR2 as SQIVND (reference sequence). The V end was cut by 4 bases, the J end by 10 bases, with 23 bases between. CDR3 in amino acids: CASSNRLTSKGQEQFF. The CDR3, as DNA: TGTGCCAGTAGTAACCGACTAACCTCTAAGGGCCAAGAGCAGTTCTTC.

The V call is TRBV7-6, the J call TRBJ2-3; D is possibly TRBD1 (6 bases). CDR3 size: 16 residues. Germline V gives CDR1 SGHVS, CDR2 FNYEAQ. The V and J ends lost 1 base and 0 bases respectively, with 11 bases between them. CDR3 loop: CASSLVGQLSTDTQYF. CDR3 DNA sequence: TGTGCCAGCAGCTTAGTAGGACAGTTGAGCACAGATACGCAGTATTTT.

This clone has more than one count but fewer than ten. The chain combines TRBV5-1 with TRBJ1-1; 7 positions match TRBD1. Per germline, CDR1 SGHRS and CDR2 YFSETQ. The CDR3 has 15 residues. The V gene end was trimmed by 4 bases and the J gene end by 1 base; junction bases not matched to a gene: 7. CDR3 DNA sequence: TGCGCCAGCAGCGCCTCCGGGACAGAGAACACTGAAGCTTTCTTT. Protein product: CASSASGTENTEAFF. Full variable domain (rest looked up from reference TRBV5-1 and TRBJ1-1): KAGVTQTPRYLIKTRGQQVTLSCSPISGHRSVSWYQQTPGQGLQFLFEYFSETQRNKGNFPGRFSGRQFSNSRSEMNVSTLELGDSALYLCASSASGTENTEAFFGQGTRLTVV.

This chain connects TRBV6-1 to TRBJ2-1, with TRBD2 matching 7 bases. The CDR3 extends over 15 amino acids. With V trimmed by 1 base and J by 9 bases, 9 bases remained unmatched. Germline CDR1 MNHNS, CDR2 SASEGT. CDR3 DNA: TGTGCCAGCAGTGAAGGGCCCGGGACTACGGGTGAGCAGTTCTTC. This translates into CASSEGPGTTGEQFF.

The chain couples TRBV19 to TRBJ2-1, with TRBD2 matching over 12 bases. V gave up 2 bases and J gave up 6 bases; unmatched junction bases: 2. Germline V gene lookup returns CDR1 LNHDA and CDR2 SQIVND (reference sequence). The CDR3 loop spans 15 amino acids. Here the CDR3 reads CASSISSGRANEQFF. CDR3 bases: TGTGCCAGTAGTATATCTAGCGGGAGGGCCAATGAGCAGTTCTTC. The whole variable domain, remainder taken from reference TRBV19 and TRBJ2-1, is DGGITQSPKYLFRKEGQNVTLSCEQNLNHDAMYWYRQDPGQGLRLIYYSQIVNDFQKGDIAEGYSVSREKKESFPLTVTSAQKNPTAFYLCASSISSGRANEQFFGPGTRLTVL.

The chain combines TRBV21-1 with TRBJ1-3; whether TRBD1, the table's D call, matches the DNA was not checked. TRBV21-1 is noted as a pseudogene. The CDR3 has 15 residues. The CDR3 region is CASNCGDRLWNTIYF. CDR3 coding DNA: TGTGCCAGCAATTGTGGGGACAGGTTATGGAACACCATATATTTT.

CDR3 nucleotides: TGTGCCAGCAGCCACCAGGGGGCGAGGGAGCAGTACGTC. Translating gives CASSHQGAREQYV. The chain joins TRBV7-9 to TRBJ2-7, with 8 nucleotides matching TRBD1. The CDR3 sequence is 13 residues long. Germline loops: CDR1 SEHNR, CDR2 FQNEAQ (reference sequence). J gave up 7 bases and V 5 bases, and 7 bases lay outside the gene matches.